These T cell receptor beta chains were read from a single sample in a study of blood T cell repertoires in COVID-19. Clones were sequenced by immunoSEQ multiplex PCR, and TCRdb holds only the in-frame ones, with some missing. In the table there are around 270,000 clones, around 87% of which are singletons. The sample was peripheral blood. All receptors derive from a woman aged 55-70 years with COVID-19, enrolled during active disease. Both conserved end residues are part of each CDR3. D genes are given only for firm matches. Clone size appears in some rows only: once, few, many, or a class for an expanded clone.

v_gene	abundance	j_gene	d_gene	CDR3aa	CDR3nt
TRBV28	NA	TRBJ2-2	NA	CASSLAGSTGELFF	TGTGCCAGCAGTTTAGCGGGTAGCACCGGGGAGCTGTTTTTT
TRBV3-1/TRBV3-2	NA	TRBJ2-7	NA	CASSQDPVSYEQYF	TGTGCCAGCAGCCAAGATCCAGTCTCCTACGAGCAGTACTTC
TRBV30	NA	TRBJ2-1	NA	CACSPPGEQFF	TGTGCCTGTAGCCCTCCCGGGGAGCAGTTCTTC
TRBV5-6	NA	TRBJ1-2	TRBD1	CASSLGDRSHGYTF	TGTGCCAGCAGCTTGGGGGACAGGAGCCATGGCTACACCTTC
TRBV7-3	NA	TRBJ2-3	TRBD2	CASSSPRGSGTDTQYF	TGTGCCAGCAGCTCCCCCCGGGGTAGCGGGACAGATACGCAGTATTTT
TRBV6-4	NA	TRBJ2-1	TRBD2	CASHLRGSSYNEQFF	TGTGCCAGCCACTTGCGCGGGAGCTCCTACAATGAGCAGTTCTTC
TRBV28	few	TRBJ2-2	NA	CASSLSNPGELFF	TGTGCCAGCAGTTTATCCAATCCCGGGGAGCTGTTTTTT
TRBV11-3	NA	TRBJ2-1	NA	CASSLYSYNEQFF	TGTGCCAGCAGCTTATACAGCTACAATGAGCAGTTCTTC
TRBV3-1/TRBV3-2	NA	TRBJ2-2	NA	CASSQLGTQNTGELFF	TGTGCCAGCAGCCAACTAGGAACCCAGAACACCGGGGAGCTGTTTTTT
TRBV7-2	NA	TRBJ2-7	NA	CASSPPFRIGRSYEQYF	TGTGCCAGCAGCCCCCCCTTCAGAATTGGCAGATCCTACGAGCAGTACTTC
TRBV27	NA	TRBJ1-3	TRBD1	CASDKDRDRFSGNTIYF	TGTGCCAGCGACAAAGACCGGGACAGATTCTCTGGAAACACCATATATTTT
TRBV5-5	few	TRBJ2-6	NA	CASSGSSSGANVLTF	TGTGCCAGCAGTGGCAGTTCATCTGGGGCCAACGTCCTGACTTTC